This T cell receptor beta chain came from a study of human T cells and chemical hapten exposure. Time point indicated: patch test 1, 2 weeks after DPC sensitization. Treatment defined: therapeutic diphenylcyclopropenone sensitization with weekly scalp DPC. This clonotype was seen a few times. TCRdb fed the RACE reads into MiXCR, producing one record per CDR3 protein. The table has tens of thousands of distinct CDR3 sequences, approximately 9.8% seen once. This CDR3 spans 14 amino acids. Unmatched junction bases numbered 2, after V lost 5 bases and J lost 3 bases. Germline V CDR1 and CDR2: PRHDT, FYEKMQ (reference sequence).

The genes are TRBV13 and TRBJ2-7, with TRBD1 identical over 12 bases. The receptor's source is a woman in her thirties or forties with alopecia areata. Some clones in this sample may be carry-over from other donors' samples. The sample in question was whole blood, obtained in connection with sensitization to the hapten diphenylcyclopropenone (DPC). DNA for the CDR3: TGTGCCAGCAGCCGGGACAGGGGGCTCTACGAGCAGTACTTC. It codes for CASSRDRGLYEQYF. The full variable domain, rest sourced from reference TRBV13 and TRBJ2-7, is AAGVIQSPRHLIKEKRETATLKCYPIPRHDTVYWYQQGPGQDPQFLISFYEKMQSDKGSIPDRFSAQQFSDYHSELNMSSLELGDSALYFCASSRDRGLYEQYFGPGTRLTVT.